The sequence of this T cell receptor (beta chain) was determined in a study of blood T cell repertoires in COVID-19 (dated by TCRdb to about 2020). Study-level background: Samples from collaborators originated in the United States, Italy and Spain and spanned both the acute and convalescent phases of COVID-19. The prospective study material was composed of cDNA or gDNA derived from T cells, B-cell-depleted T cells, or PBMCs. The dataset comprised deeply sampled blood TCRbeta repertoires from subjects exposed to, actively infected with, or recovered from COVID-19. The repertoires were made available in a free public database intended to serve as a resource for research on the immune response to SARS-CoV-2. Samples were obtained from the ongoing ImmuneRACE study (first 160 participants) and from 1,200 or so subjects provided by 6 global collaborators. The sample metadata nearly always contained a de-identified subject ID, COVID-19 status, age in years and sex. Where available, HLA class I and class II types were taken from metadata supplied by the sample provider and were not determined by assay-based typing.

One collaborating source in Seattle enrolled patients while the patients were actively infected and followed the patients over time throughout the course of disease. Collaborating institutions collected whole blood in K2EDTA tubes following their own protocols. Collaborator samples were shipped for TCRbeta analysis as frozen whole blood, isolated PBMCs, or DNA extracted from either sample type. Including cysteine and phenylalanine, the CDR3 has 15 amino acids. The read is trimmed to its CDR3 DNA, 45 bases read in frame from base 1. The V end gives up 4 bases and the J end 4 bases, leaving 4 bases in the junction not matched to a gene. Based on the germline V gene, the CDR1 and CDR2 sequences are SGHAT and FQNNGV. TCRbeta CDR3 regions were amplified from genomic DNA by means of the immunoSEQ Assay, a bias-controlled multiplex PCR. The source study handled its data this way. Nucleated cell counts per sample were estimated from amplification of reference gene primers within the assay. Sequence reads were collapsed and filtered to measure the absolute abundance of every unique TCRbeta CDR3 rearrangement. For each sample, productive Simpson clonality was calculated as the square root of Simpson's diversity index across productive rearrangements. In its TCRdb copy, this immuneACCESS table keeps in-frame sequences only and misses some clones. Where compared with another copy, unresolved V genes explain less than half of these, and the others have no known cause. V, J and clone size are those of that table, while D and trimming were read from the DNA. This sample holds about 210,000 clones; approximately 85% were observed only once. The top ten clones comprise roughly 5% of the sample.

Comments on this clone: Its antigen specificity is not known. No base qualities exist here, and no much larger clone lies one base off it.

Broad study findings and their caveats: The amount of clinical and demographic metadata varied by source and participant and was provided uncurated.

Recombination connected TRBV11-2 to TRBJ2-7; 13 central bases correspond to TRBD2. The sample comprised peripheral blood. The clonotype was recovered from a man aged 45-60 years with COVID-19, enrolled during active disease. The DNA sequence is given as TGTGCCAGCAGCTCAGGACTAGCGGGGGCTTACGAGCAGTACTTC. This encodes CASSSGLAGAYEQYF.